This entry is about one T cell receptor (beta chain). TCRdb's table, derived via immunoSEQ multiplex PCR, lists solely in-frame clones and lacks some. Of over 65,000 clones in the sample, about 76% were seen once. The sample comes from a study of blood T cell repertoires in COVID-19. Germline V gene data show CDR1 as SGHNT and CDR2 as YYREEE (reference sequence). The CDR3 spans 16 residues. J was trimmed by 2 bases and V by 4 bases; bases with no gene match: 5. The chain employs TRBV5-4 and TRBJ2-3; 12 positions match TRBD2. This TCR derives from a man older than 75 with acute or convalescent COVID-19. Sequencing was carried out using peripheral blood. CDR3 nucleotides: TGTGCCAGCAGCCACTGGACTAGCGGGATCACAGATACGCAGTATTTT. As protein: CASSHWTSGITDTQYF. Together with reference TRBV5-4 and TRBJ2-3, the CDR3 gives the full variable domain: ETGVTQSPTHLIKTRGQQVTLRCSSQSGHNTVSWYQQALGQGPQFIFQYYREEENGRGNFPPRFSGLQFPNYSSELNVNALELDDSALYLCASSHWTSGITDTQYFGPGTRLTVL.